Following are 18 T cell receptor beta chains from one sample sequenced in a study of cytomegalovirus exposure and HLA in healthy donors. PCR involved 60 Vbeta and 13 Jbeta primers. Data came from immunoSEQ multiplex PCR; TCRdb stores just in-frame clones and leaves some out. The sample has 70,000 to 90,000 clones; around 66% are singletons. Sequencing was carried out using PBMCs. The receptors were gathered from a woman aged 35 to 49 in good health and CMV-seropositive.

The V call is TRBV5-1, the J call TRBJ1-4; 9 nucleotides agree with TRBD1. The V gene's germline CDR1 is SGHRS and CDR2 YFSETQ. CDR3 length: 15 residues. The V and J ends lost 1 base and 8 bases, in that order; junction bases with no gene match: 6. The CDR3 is CASSLQTGGQEKLFF. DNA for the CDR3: TGCGCCAGCAGCTTGCAGACAGGGGGTCAGGAAAAACTGTTTTTT.

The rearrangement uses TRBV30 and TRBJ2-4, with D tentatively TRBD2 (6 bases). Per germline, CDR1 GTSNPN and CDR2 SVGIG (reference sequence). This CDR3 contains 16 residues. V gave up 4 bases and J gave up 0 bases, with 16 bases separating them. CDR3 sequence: CAWMPGGILAKNIQYF. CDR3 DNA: TGTGCCTGGATGCCGGGCGGGATCCTAGCCAAAAACATTCAGTACTTC.

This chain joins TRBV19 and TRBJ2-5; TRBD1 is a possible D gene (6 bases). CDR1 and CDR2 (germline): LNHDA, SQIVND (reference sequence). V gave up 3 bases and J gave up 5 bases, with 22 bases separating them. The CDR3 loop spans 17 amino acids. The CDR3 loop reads CASSIYLRAGESETQYF. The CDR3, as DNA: TGTGCCAGTAGTATTTATCTAAGGGCAGGGGAATCGGAGACCCAGTACTTC.

The CDR3 region has the DNA TGTGCCAGCAGTTTAGGTAGCGGGAGGCCGGGGTACTACGAGCAGTACTTC. Translated, it gives CASSLGSGRPGYYEQYF. The rearrangement joins TRBV28 to TRBJ2-7, with 10 positions matching TRBD2. The germline V gene has CDR1 MDHEN and CDR2 SYDVKM. Trimming took 2 bases from V and 3 from J; bases not matched to a gene: 10. The CDR3 consists of 17 residues.

CDR3 bases: TGTGCCAGTAGTATAGCGGAGCCGACGGTGAACACTGAAGCTTTCTTT. Translating gives CASSIAEPTVNTEAFF. The genes are TRBV19 and TRBJ1-1; D uncertain. V lost 1 base and J lost 0, with 12 bases in between. Germline V gene lookup returns CDR1 LNHDA and CDR2 SQIVND (reference sequence). This CDR3 comprises 16 residues.

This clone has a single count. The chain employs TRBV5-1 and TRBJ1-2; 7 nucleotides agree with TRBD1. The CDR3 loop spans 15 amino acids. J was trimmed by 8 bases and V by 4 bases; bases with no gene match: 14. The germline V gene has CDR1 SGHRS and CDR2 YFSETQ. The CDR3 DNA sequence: TGCGCCAGCAGCCCCGGACAGGCTGCGGGGGGCGGCTACACCTTC. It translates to CASSPGQAAGGGYTF. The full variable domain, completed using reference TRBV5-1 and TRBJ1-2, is KAGVTQTPRYLIKTRGQQVTLSCSPISGHRSVSWYQQTPGQGLQFLFEYFSETQRNKGNFPGRFSGRQFSNSRSEMNVSTLELGDSALYLCASSPGQAAGGGYTFGSGTRLTVV.

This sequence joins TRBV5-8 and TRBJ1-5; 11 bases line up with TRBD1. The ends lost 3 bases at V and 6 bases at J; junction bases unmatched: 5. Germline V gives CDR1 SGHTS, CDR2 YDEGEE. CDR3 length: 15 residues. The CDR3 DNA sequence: TGTGCCAGCAGCTGGGGACAGGGGGTCGGTCAGCCCCAGCATTTT. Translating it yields CASSWGQGVGQPQHF.

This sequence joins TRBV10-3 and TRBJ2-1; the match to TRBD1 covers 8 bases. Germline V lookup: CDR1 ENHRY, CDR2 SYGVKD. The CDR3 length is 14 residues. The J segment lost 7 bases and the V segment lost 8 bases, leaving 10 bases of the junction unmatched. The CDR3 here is CAIALSGGGNEQFF. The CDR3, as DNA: TGTGCCATCGCCCTGTCAGGGGGCGGGAATGAGCAGTTCTTC.

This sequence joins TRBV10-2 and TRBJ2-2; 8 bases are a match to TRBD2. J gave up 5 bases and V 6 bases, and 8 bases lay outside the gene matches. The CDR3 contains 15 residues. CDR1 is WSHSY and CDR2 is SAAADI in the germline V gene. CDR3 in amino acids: CASRPGLGGTGELFF. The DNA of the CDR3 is TGCGCCAGCAGACCGGGACTAGGTGGTACCGGGGAGCTGTTTTTT.

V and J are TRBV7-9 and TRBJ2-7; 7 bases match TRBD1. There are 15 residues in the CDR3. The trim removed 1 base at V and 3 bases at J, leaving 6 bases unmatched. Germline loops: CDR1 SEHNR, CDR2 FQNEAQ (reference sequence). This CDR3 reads CASSLGTGFYYEQYF. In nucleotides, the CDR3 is TGTGCCAGCAGCTTAGGGACAGGTTTTTACTACGAGCAGTACTTC.

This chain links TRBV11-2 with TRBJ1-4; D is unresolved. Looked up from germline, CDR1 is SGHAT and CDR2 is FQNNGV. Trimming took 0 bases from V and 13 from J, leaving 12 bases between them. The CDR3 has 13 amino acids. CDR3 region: CASSLEEATLLFF. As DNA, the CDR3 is TGTGCCAGCAGCTTAGAGGAGGCCACTCTACTGTTTTTT.

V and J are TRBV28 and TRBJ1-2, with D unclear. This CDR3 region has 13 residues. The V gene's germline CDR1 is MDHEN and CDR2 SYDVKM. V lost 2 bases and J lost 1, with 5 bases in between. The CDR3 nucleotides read TGTGCCAGCAGTTTAGAACATAACTATGGCTACACCTTC. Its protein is CASSLEHNYGYTF.

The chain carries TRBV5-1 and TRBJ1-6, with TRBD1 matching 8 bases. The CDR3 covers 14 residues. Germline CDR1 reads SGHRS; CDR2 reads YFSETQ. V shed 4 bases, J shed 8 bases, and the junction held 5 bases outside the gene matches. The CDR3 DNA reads TGCGCCAGCAGCCCGGACAGGGATCATTCACCCCTCCACTTT. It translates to CASSPDRDHSPLHF. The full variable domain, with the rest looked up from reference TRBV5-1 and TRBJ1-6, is KAGVTQTPRYLIKTRGQQVTLSCSPISGHRSVSWYQQTPGQGLQFLFEYFSETQRNKGNFPGRFSGRQFSNSRSEMNVSTLELGDSALYLCASSPDRDHSPLHFGNGTRLTVT.

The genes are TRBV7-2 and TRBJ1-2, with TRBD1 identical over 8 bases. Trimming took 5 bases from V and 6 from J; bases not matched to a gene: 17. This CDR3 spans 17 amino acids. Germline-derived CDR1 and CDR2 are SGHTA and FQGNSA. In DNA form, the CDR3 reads TGTGCCAGCAGCCTCCCGGTCCCTTCAACAGGGGGAAATGGCTACACCTTC. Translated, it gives CASSLPVPSTGGNGYTF.

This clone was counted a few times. CDR3 sequence: CASSQETSGRIYNEQFF. CDR3 in DNA: TGCGCCAGCAGCCAAGAGACTAGCGGGAGGATTTACAATGAGCAGTTCTTC. This chain uses TRBV4-3 with TRBJ2-1; 13 bases agree with TRBD2. This CDR3 is built from 17 residues. V dropped 0 bases and J dropped 4; count of bases not matched to a gene: 3. Germline V lookup: CDR1 LGHNA, CDR2 YSLEER.

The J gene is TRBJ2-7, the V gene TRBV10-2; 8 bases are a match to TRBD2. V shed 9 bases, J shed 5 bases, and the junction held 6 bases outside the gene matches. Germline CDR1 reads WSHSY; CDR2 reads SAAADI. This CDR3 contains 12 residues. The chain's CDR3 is CASSPGLDEQYF. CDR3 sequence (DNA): TGCGCCAGTTCTCCGGGACTAGACGAGCAGTACTTC.

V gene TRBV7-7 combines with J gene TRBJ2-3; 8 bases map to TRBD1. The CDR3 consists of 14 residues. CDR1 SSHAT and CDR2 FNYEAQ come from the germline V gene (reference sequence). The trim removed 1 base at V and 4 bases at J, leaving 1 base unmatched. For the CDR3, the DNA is TGTGCCAGCAGCTTAGGGACAGGGTCAGATACGCAGTATTTT. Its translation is CASSLGTGSDTQYF.

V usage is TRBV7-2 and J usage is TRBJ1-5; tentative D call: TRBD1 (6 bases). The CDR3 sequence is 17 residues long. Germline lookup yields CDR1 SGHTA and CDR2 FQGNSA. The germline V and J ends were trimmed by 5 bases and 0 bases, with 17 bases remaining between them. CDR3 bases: TGTGCCAGCAGCACCCGAGGGGGGGCTTATAGCAATCAGCCCCAGCATTTT. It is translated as CASSTRGGAYSNQPQHF.